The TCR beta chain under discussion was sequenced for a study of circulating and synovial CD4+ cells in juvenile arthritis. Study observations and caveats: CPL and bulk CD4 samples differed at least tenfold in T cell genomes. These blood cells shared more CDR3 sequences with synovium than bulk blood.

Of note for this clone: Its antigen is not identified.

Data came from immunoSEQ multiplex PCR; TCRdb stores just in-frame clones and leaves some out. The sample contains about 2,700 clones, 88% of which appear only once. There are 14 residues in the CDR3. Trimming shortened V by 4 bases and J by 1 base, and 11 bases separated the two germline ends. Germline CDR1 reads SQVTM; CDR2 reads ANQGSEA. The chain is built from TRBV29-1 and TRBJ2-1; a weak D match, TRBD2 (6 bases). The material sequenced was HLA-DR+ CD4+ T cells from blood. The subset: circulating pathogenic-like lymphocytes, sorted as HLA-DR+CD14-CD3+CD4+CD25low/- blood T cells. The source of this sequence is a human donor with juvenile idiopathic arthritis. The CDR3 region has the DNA TGCAGCGTTGGCGGCGGGGCGTCCTACAATGAGCAGTTCTTC. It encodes CSVGGGASYNEQFF.